The rows below give T cell receptor beta chains drawn from one sample of a study of T cell repertoires in cytomegalovirus infection. For these receptors, no antigen is known. TCRdb used MiXCR to reprocess the reads, holding one entry per CDR3 protein. The table lists fewer than 1,000,000 distinct CDR3 sequences, approximately 32% of them singletons, with over 10% in the top ten. The source material was cultured CD8+ T cells from PBMCs, sampled from culture after CMV antigen stimulation. These receptors were taken from a human donor in good health (CMV status not recorded). Some clones in this sample may be carry-over from other donors' samples. Each CDR3 is given with its conserved first and last residue. A D gene is named only where the DNA matches it firmly. Clone size appears in some rows only: once, few, many, or a class for an expanded clone.

clone_size	d_call	j_call	v_call	cdr3_aa	cdr3_nt
many	TRBD2	TRBJ2-3	TRBV7-8	CASSGTSGTDTQYF	TGTGCCAGCAGCGGGACTAGCGGCACAGATACGCAGTATTTT
many	NA	TRBJ2-5	TRBV6-5	CASRWTEAWETQYF	TGTGCCAGCAGGTGGACAGAGGCTTGGGAGACCCAGTACTTC
NA	TRBD1	TRBJ1-1	TRBV7-6	CASSPGIGGREAFF	TGTGCCAGCAGCCCCGGTATAGGGGGCCGAGAAGCTTTCTTT
NA	TRBD1	TRBJ1-2	TRBV6-2/TRBV6-3	CATEGQNYGYTF	TGTGCCACCGAGGGACAGAACTATGGCTACACCTTC
many	TRBD2	TRBJ2-1	TRBV6-5	CASSSLAGLYNEQFF	TGTGCCAGCAGTTCCCTAGCGGGGTTGTACAATGAGCAGTTCTTC
NA	NA	TRBJ2-2	TRBV10-3	CAISEFKRVNTGELFF	TGTGCCATCAGTGAGTTTAAAAGGGTAAACACCGGGGAGCTGTTTTTT
few	NA	TRBJ1-1	TRBV6-2/TRBV6-3	CASSYLVQDQRNTEAFF	TGTGCCAGCAGTTACCTCGTCCAGGATCAGCGGAACACTGAAGCTTTCTTT
NA	NA	TRBJ2-7	TRBV2	CARRGASTYEQYF	TGTGCCAGAAGAGGGGCCAGTACCTACGAGCAGTACTTC
few	TRBD2	TRBJ2-1	TRBV6-5	CASSYWTSIPDEQFF	TGTGCCAGCAGTTACTGGACTAGCATTCCCGATGAGCAGTTCTTC
NA	NA	TRBJ1-2	TRBV19	CAIQGGHGYTF	TGTGCCATTCAAGGTGGTCATGGCTACACCTTC
few	TRBD1	TRBJ1-5	TRBV28	CASSFLGQGNQPQHF	TGTGCCAGCAGTTTCCTTGGACAGGGTAACCAGCCCCAGCATTTT
NA	TRBD1	TRBJ2-7	TRBV27	CASSGLLGQGYYEQYF	TGTGCCAGCAGTGGCTTGTTGGGACAGGGTTACTACGAGCAGTACTTC
few	NA	TRBJ2-1	TRBV28	CASSPRGDYNEQFF	TGTGCCAGCAGCCCTAGGGGGGACTACAATGAGCAGTTCTTC
many	TRBD1	TRBJ1-5	TRBV7-2	CASSLEGQGALNQPQHF	TGTGCCAGCAGCTTAGAGGGACAGGGGGCTCTCAATCAGCCCCAGCATTTT
NA	TRBD1	TRBJ1-2	TRBV7-9	CASSPPRGQGYTF	TGTGCCAGCAGCCCGCCCAGGGGGCAAGGCTACACCTTC
NA	TRBD1	TRBJ2-6	TRBV23-1	CASSHPGQGKWEGKPSGANVLTF	TGCGCCAGCAGTCACCCGGGACAGGGAAAATGGGAAGGGAAACCTTCTGGGGCCAACGTCCTGACTTTC
few	TRBD1	TRBJ1-4	TRBV2	CASIIRTGGGNEKLFF	TGTGCCAGCATCATTAGGACAGGGGGCGGGAATGAAAAACTGTTTTTT
few	NA	TRBJ1-6	TRBV6-1	CATPGRDNSPLHF	TGTGCCACACCGGGACGGGATAATTCACCCCTCCACTTT
few	NA	TRBJ1-1	TRBV6-2/TRBV6-3	CASRTQNLEAFF	TGTGCCAGCAGGACCCAGAACCTTGAAGCTTTCTTT
few	TRBD2	TRBJ2-1	TRBV7-9	CASSFPSGAEQFF	TGTGCCAGCAGCTTTCCTAGCGGGGCCGAGCAGTTCTTC
NA	NA	TRBJ2-2	TRBV2	CASREYARTATGELFF	TGTGCCAGCAGGGAATATGCACGGACGGCGACCGGGGAGCTGTTTTTT
many	NA	TRBJ2-3	TRBV7-2	CASSPLAASTDTQYF	TGTGCCAGCAGCCCCCTGGCAGCTAGCACAGATACGCAGTATTTT
NA	NA	TRBJ2-3	TRBV27	CASSLGAGAFTDTQYF	TGTGCCAGCAGTTTGGGGGCAGGGGCGTTCACAGATACGCAGTATTTT
few	NA	TRBJ1-6	TRBV7-9	CASSLKTASNLHF	TGTGCCAGCAGCTTGAAGACGGCCTCGAACCTCCACTTT
few	NA	TRBJ2-1	TRBV5-4	CASSFLPRGREGRGPSYNEQFF	TGTGCCAGCAGCTTTCTTCCGCGCGGCAGGGAAGGGCGGGGGCCGTCCTACAATGAGCAGTTCTTC
once	NA	TRBJ2-1	TRBV7-6	CASSREGLPYNEQFF	TGTGCCAGCAGCCGAGAGGGTTTACCCTACAATGAGCAGTTCTTC